The 14 T cell receptor beta chains below all came from one sample that was sequenced in a study of shared clonotypes between healthy human individuals. The repertoire was sequenced with immunoSEQ multiplex PCR; TCRdb's copy has only in-frame clones and lacks some. The sample includes about 1.1 million clones, around 77% of them seen just once. The sequenced sample consisted of memory CD4+ T cells from PBMCs. Subset denoted: CD45RA-negative fraction. The receptor set was obtained from a man aged 18 to 29 in good health. Some clones in this sample may be carry-over from other donors' samples.

This clone has at least ten counts. The chain joins TRBV7-9 to TRBJ2-3, with D tentatively TRBD2 (6 bases). Trimming removed 1 base at V and 2 bases at J, with 10 bases between. There are 15 residues in the CDR3. Germline V lookup: CDR1 SEHNR, CDR2 FQNEAQ (reference sequence). The DNA of the CDR3 is TGTGCCAGCAGCTTAGGCGGGGTTTCCACAGATACGCAGTATTTT. Amino acids: CASSLGGVSTDTQYF. Supplemented by reference TRBV7-9 and TRBJ2-3, the full variable domain reads DTGVSQNPRHKITKRGQNVTFRCDPISEHNRLYWYRQTLGQGPEFLTYFQNEAQLEKSRLLSDRFSAERPKGSFSTLEIQRTEQGDSAMYLCASSLGGVSTDTQYFGPGTRLTVL.

This chain uses TRBV4-1 with TRBJ2-5, with 9 bases fitting TRBD2. The CDR3 is made up of 16 amino acids. V was pared by 0 bases and J by 5 bases, with 7 bases of the junction left unmatched. CDR1 MGHRA and CDR2 YSYEKL come from the germline V gene. CDR3 protein: CASSQEGGRADETQYF. In DNA, the CDR3 is TGCGCCAGCAGCCAAGAGGGCGGGAGGGCGGATGAGACCCAGTACTTC.

This clone occurred a few times. The genes are TRBV5-1 and TRBJ2-5; weak D call: TRBD1 (5 bases). The CDR3 has 14 amino acids. V shed 7 bases and J shed 4 bases, with 17 bases lying between them. Per the germline V gene, CDR1 is SGHRS and CDR2 is YFSETQ. The CDR3 bases are TGCGCCAGCGCCTCAATCCGGCAGGGAGAGACCCAGTACTTC. Its translation is CASASIRQGETQYF.

The chain couples TRBV5-4 to TRBJ2-2; tentatively, D is TRBD1 (5 bases). This CDR3 region has 16 residues. Germline CDR1 is SGHNT and CDR2 is YYREEE (reference sequence). V was shortened by 2 bases and J by 1 base, with 12 bases between the two germline ends. CDR3 in amino acids: CASSFPGQVNTGELFF. CDR3 DNA sequence: TGTGCCAGCAGCTTCCCCGGACAAGTGAACACCGGGGAGCTGTTTTTT.

Details on this clone: The sample holds other DNA sequences that translate to the same CDR3. The chain employs TRBV28 and TRBJ1-1; weak D call: TRBD1 (5 bases). Germline CDR1 MDHEN, CDR2 SYDVKM. Trimming cost V 2 bases and J 1 base, with 8 bases left between them. The CDR3 contains 14 residues. The CDR3 sequence: CASSLVQGNTEAFF. The CDR3 nucleotides read TGTGCCAGCAGTTTAGTGCAGGGGAACACTGAAGCTTTCTTT.

This chain uses TRBV27 with TRBJ2-6, with no clear D. This CDR3 region has 15 residues. V lost 0 bases and J 2 bases, leaving 5 bases between the germline ends. CDR1 is MNHEY, CDR2 SMNVEV, per germline (reference sequence). CDR3 loop: CASSLSYPGANVLTF. In DNA, the CDR3 is TGTGCCAGCAGTTTATCGTATCCTGGGGCCAACGTCCTGACTTTC.

The CDR3 sequence: CASSERTGGLDTEAFF. Written as DNA, the CDR3 is TGTGCCAGCAGCGAGCGGACAGGGGGATTGGACACTGAAGCTTTCTTT. The genes are TRBV11-2 and TRBJ1-1; TRBD1 aligns across 10 bases. Trimming cost V 5 bases and J 3 bases; bases outside gene matches: 9. The CDR3 is made up of 16 amino acids. Germline lookup yields CDR1 SGHAT and CDR2 FQNNGV.

The genes are TRBV30 and TRBJ2-3, with 10 bases aligning to TRBD2. From germline, CDR1 is GTSNPN and CDR2 SVGIG (reference sequence). The CDR3 spans 13 residues. V dropped 7 bases and J dropped 1; count of bases not matched to a gene: 2. CDR3 sequence: CAYGTSGTDTQYF. The DNA of the CDR3 is TGTGCCTACGGGACTAGCGGCACAGATACGCAGTATTTT.

This chain uses TRBV9 with TRBJ2-7, with unresolved D. V was trimmed by 4 bases and J by 3 bases, leaving 14 bases between them. The CDR3 sequence is 14 residues long. The V gene's germline CDR1 is SGDLS and CDR2 YYNGEE. The CDR3 sequence: CASSPSSGSYEQYF. The CDR3 DNA follows: TGTGCCAGCAGCCCATCCTCAGGCAGCTACGAGCAGTACTTC.

V gene TRBV28 combines with J gene TRBJ1-2; perhaps TRBD1 as D (5 bases). The germline V gene has CDR1 MDHEN and CDR2 SYDVKM. V gave up 7 bases and J gave up 7 bases, with 13 bases separating them. The CDR3 runs to 12 residues. The DNA of the CDR3 is TGTGCCAGCACCCTATGGGGGGGTGGCTACACCTTC. It specifies CASTLWGGGYTF.

This clone was recorded a few times. V gene TRBV25-1 combines with J gene TRBJ2-1; a weak D match, TRBD2 (6 bases). The CDR3 covers 14 residues. V lost 4 bases and J 8 bases, leaving 15 bases between the germline ends. Per germline, CDR1 MGHDK and CDR2 SYGVNS. CDR3 region: CASSAFGTSDEQFF. CDR3 coding DNA: TGTGCCAGCAGTGCCTTCGGGACTTCGGATGAGCAGTTCTTC.

This chain links TRBV28 with TRBJ2-7; 7 positions match TRBD1. V trimming: 6 bases; J trimming: 0 bases; junction bases outside the gene matches: 11. Germline V gives CDR1 MDHEN, CDR2 SYDVKM. This CDR3 has 16 residues. CDR3 sequence reads: CASSQITGVTSYEQYF. The CDR3 DNA reads TGTGCCAGCAGCCAGATAACAGGGGTCACCTCCTACGAGCAGTACTTC.

Of note for this clone: In the same sample, other DNA sequences code for this CDR3. The chain combines TRBV5-1 with TRBJ1-1, with a possible D match to TRBD1 (5 bases). Germline CDR1 is SGHRS and CDR2 is YFSETQ. V lost 0 bases, J lost 1 base, and 7 bases lay in between. This CDR3 contains 14 residues. This CDR3 reads CASSLVGGNTEAFF. As DNA, the CDR3 is TGCGCCAGCAGCTTGGTGGGGGGGAACACTGAAGCTTTCTTT.

The chain joins TRBV9 to TRBJ2-7, with 7 nucleotides matching TRBD1. V was pared by 4 bases and J by 3 bases, with 7 bases of the junction left unmatched. The CDR3 spans 14 residues. Germline CDR1 reads SGDLS; CDR2 reads YYNGEE. The CDR3 spells CASSPHRGNYEQYF. In nucleotides, the CDR3 is TGTGCCAGCAGCCCCCACAGGGGAAACTACGAGCAGTACTTC.